This T cell receptor beta chain was observed in a study of blood T cells in healthy people across ages. As to this clonotype: Antigen: not known.

Findings and caveats of the study: Unknown donor CMV status possibly confounded expanded clonotype changes.

A sample-barcoded 5' primer and a J-beta primer mix were used in a second PCR of roughly 6 to 11 cycles. A template-switch adaptor with 12 random nucleotides tagged each cDNA molecule. TCRdb processed the 5' RACE reads anew with MiXCR; each CDR3 protein has one entry. The top ten hold 7.7% of the sample, which has 1.5 million to 2 million distinct CDR3 sequences, roughly 28% seen once. Sequencing input: blood. This TCR derives from a woman younger than 45 in good health.

The CDR3 reads CSAREGVIEYEQYF. For the CDR3, the DNA is TGCAGTGCTAGAGAGGGGGTGATAGAGTACGAGCAGTACTTC. V gene TRBV20-1 combines with J gene TRBJ2-7; possibly TRBD1 or TRBD2 for D (5 bases each). CDR1 is DFQATT and CDR2 is SNEGSKA in the germline V gene (reference sequence). The V and J ends lost 0 bases and 4 bases respectively, with 13 bases between them. The CDR3 runs to 14 residues.